The clone carrying this T cell receptor beta chain was counted only a few times. The sample originates from a study of blood T cell repertoires in COVID-19. V gave up 7 bases and J gave up 6 bases; unmatched junction bases: 5. There are 15 residues in the CDR3. Germline CDR1 reads SGHRS; CDR2 reads YFSETQ. Clones were read by immunoSEQ multiplex PCR, and TCRdb kept only the in-frame ones, dropping some. Of some 140,000 clones in the sample, 75% to 80% were seen once. The sequencing input was peripheral blood. The gene calls are TRBV5-1 and TRBJ2-2; 14 bases fit TRBD2. The source of this sequence is a man aged 80 or over with acute or convalescent COVID-19. This CDR3 reads CASQTSGGAPGELFF. CDR3 DNA: TGCGCCAGCCAGACTAGCGGGGGGGCCCCCGGGGAGCTGTTTTTT. The full variable domain, completed using reference TRBV5-1 and TRBJ2-2, is KAGVTQTPRYLIKTRGQQVTLSCSPISGHRSVSWYQQTPGQGLQFLFEYFSETQRNKGNFPGRFSGRQFSNSRSEMNVSTLELGDSALYLCASQTSGGAPGELFFGEGSRLTVL.